The 15 T cell receptor beta chains presented below share a single source sample, sequenced in a study of T cells in Graves' hyperthyroidism and ophthalmopathy (dated by TCRdb to the late 2010s). The library was prepared using multiplex PCR. TCRdb names Illumina HiSeq 2000 as the instrument used. Amplification of TCR beta CDR3 regions was carried out from RNA transcripts. For the first round of RT-PCR on the TCR CDR3, the HTBI primer set was used together with the Qiagen OneStep RT-PCR kit. The public reads were reanalyzed by TCRdb: fastp trimming at Q25, MiXCR alignment, in-frame beta chains only. Identical CDR3 protein sequences are pooled into one entry, listed with their most common genes and DNA. Across this sample there are 95,000 to 100,000 distinct CDR3 sequences, with around 50% seen only once. The ten largest clones represent 25% to 30% of the sample. Sequenced: blood. These receptors originate from a woman aged 40 to 50 with Graves' hyperthyroidism.

The chain links TRBV25-1 to TRBJ2-7; the match to TRBD2 covers 7 bases. The ends lost 10 bases at V and 3 bases at J; junction bases unmatched: 18. The germline V gene encodes CDR1 MGHDK and CDR2 SYGVNS. This CDR3 is 16 amino acids long. CDR3 protein: CATLRRKAGLFYEQYF. CDR3 nucleotides: TGTGCCACCCTGAGGCGTAAAGCGGGGCTCTTCTACGAGCAGTACTTC.

This clonotype was counted ten times or more. The V call is TRBV20-1, the J call TRBJ1-1, with D unclear. The CDR3 spans 12 residues. V lost 2 bases to trimming and J lost 0 bases, with 4 bases between them. Germline V CDR1 and CDR2: DFQATT, SNEGSKA (reference sequence). This chain's CDR3 is CSARTLNTEAFF. CDR3 nucleotides: TGCAGTGCTAGAACACTGAACACTGAAGCTTTCTTT.

This clonotype was counted once. This chain uses TRBV29-1 with TRBJ1-1; D is ambiguous. The CDR3 spans 11 residues. V was cut by 5 bases and J by 1 base, with 5 bases left in between. The V gene's germline CDR1 is SQVTM and CDR2 ANQGSEA. The CDR3 here is CSVSGNTEAFF. In DNA, the CDR3 is TGCAGCGTTTCAGGGAACACTGAAGCTTTCTTT.

The J gene is TRBJ2-7, the V gene TRBV6-2 or TRBV6-3; no clear D. CDR3 length: 13 residues. Germline V gene data show CDR1 as MNHEY and CDR2 as SVGEGT. The germline V and J ends were trimmed by 6 bases and 4 bases, with 13 bases remaining between them. CDR3 sequence reads: CASRNPNLYEQYF. The CDR3 DNA follows: TGTGCCAGCAGGAACCCTAACCTATACGAGCAGTACTTC.

The table lists this clonotype with many counts. The rearrangement joins TRBV20-1 to TRBJ1-1; tentatively, D is TRBD1 (6 bases). Germline V gives CDR1 DFQATT, CDR2 SNEGSKA (reference sequence). There are 11 residues in the CDR3. CDR3 nucleotide sequence: TGCAGGGCCGGGGGGGCCACTGAAGCTTTCTTT. Encoded protein: CRAGGATEAFF.

The rearrangement joins TRBV7-2 to TRBJ1-4, with D unclear. The germline V gene has CDR1 SGHTA and CDR2 FQGNSA. V was shortened by 5 bases and J by 8 bases, with 15 bases between the two germline ends. The CDR3 contains 14 residues. Here the CDR3 DNA reads TGTGCCAGCAGCCCGACGACTGTGGGCGAAAAACTGTTTTTT. As protein: CASSPTTVGEKLFF.

The V gene is TRBV12-3 or TRBV12-4, the J gene TRBJ2-3; 8 bases line up with TRBD2. CDR3 length equals 16 residues. V was clipped by 4 bases and J by 2 bases; unmatched bases: 8. The CDR3 DNA reads TGTGCCAGCAGTTCAACGTCGGGGGGGAACACAGATACGCAGTATTTT. This sequence encodes CASSSTSGGNTDTQYF.

The gene calls are TRBV20-1 and TRBJ2-5; 13 nucleotides match TRBD2. Germline CDR1 reads DFQATT; CDR2 reads SNEGSKA (reference sequence). This CDR3 comprises 14 residues. The V segment lost 6 bases and the J segment 6 bases; nucleotides outside the gene matches: 7. This chain's CDR3 is CSAQGLAGRKTQYF. In DNA, the CDR3 is TGCAGTGCACAGGGACTAGCGGGAAGAAAGACCCAGTACTTC.

Note on this clonotype: A read error is possible here, since a much larger clone lies one base away. The chain links TRBV7-9 to TRBJ2-3, with D perhaps matching TRBD1 (6 bases). The CDR3 spans 12 residues. From germline, CDR1 is SEHNR and CDR2 FQNEAQ (reference sequence). The CDR3 nucleotides are TGTGCCAGCAGCCGGGACACAGATACGCGGTATTTT. This translates into CASSRDTDTRYF.

This clonotype was seen only once. The rearrangement links TRBV6-4 to TRBJ1-5; D is unclear. Trimming stripped 2 bases from V and 1 base from J, with 12 bases between. CDR3 length: 16 amino acids. Germline assignment: CDR1 MRHNA and CDR2 SNTAGT. In nucleotides, the CDR3 is TGTGCCAGCAGTGACGGACTAGCGGGAAGCAATCAGCCCCAGCATTTT. This gives the protein CASSDGLAGSNQPQHF.

In DNA form, the CDR3 reads TGTGCCAGCAGTTTCAGGGCCTTTAACTATGGCTACACCTTC. It yields the protein CASSFRAFNYGYTF. The rearrangement uses TRBV2 and TRBJ1-2, with a tentative D call TRBD1 (5 bases). This CDR3 has 14 amino acids. CDR1 and CDR2 from the germline V gene are SNHLY and FYNNEI. Deletions cut 5 bases from V and 1 base from J, with 11 bases between.

The chain links TRBV5-1 to TRBJ2-7, with TRBD2 matching over 8 bases. CDR3 size: 14 residues. The trim removed 4 bases at V and 3 bases at J, leaving 6 bases unmatched. Germline V gives CDR1 SGHRS, CDR2 YFSETQ. The CDR3 coding sequence is TGCGCCAGCAGCCGAAACAGCGGGAGCTACGAGCAGTACTTC. It translates to CASSRNSGSYEQYF.

The chain joins TRBV15 to TRBJ2-7, with TRBD2 identical over 7 bases. The CDR3 runs to 16 residues. Germline CDR1 LNHNV, CDR2 YYDKDF (reference sequence). V lost 1 base and J lost 5; bases outside the gene matches: 11. The CDR3 region has the DNA TGTGCCACCAGCAGAGTGGGGGGGAGGGTAACGGACGAGCAGTACTTC. Translating gives CATSRVGGRVTDEQYF.

Only a few counts were recorded for this clonotype. CDR3 amino acids: CASSLTGGAGGYTF. The DNA for the CDR3 is TGTGCCAGCAGCTTGACAGGGGGCGCGGGTGGCTACACCTTC. The chain couples TRBV7-3 to TRBJ1-2; the match to TRBD1 covers 10 bases. Looked up from germline, CDR1 is SGHTA and CDR2 is FQGTGA. The CDR3 totals 14 residues. The V gene end was trimmed by 3 bases and the J gene end by 7 bases; junction bases not matched to a gene: 5.

By frequency in the sample, this clonotype is medium-sized. For the CDR3, the DNA is TGTGCCACCTCCCGGGACTCAAACTACGAGCAGTACTTC. Its translation: CATSRDSNYEQYF. V gene TRBV15 combines with J gene TRBJ2-7; TRBD2 is a possible D gene (6 bases). CDR1 and CDR2 from the germline V gene are LNHNV and YYDKDF (reference sequence). The CDR3 totals 13 residues. The V gene lost 8 bases and the J gene lost 3 bases, with 14 bases spanning the gap.